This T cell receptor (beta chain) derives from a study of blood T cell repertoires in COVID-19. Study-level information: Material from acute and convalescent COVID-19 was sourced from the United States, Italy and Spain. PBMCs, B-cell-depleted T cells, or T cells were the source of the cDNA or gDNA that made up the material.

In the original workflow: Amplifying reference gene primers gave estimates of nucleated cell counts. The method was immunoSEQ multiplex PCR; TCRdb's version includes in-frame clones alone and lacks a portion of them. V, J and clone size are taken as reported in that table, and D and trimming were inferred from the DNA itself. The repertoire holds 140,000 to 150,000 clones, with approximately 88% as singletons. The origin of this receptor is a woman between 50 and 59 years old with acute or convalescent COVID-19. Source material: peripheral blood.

CDR3 sequence reads: CASSPDRRWGYTF. CDR3 coding DNA: TGTGCCAGCAGTCCAGACCGGAGGTGGGGCTACACCTTC. V gene TRBV27 combines with J gene TRBJ1-2, with D unclear. The CDR3 sequence is 13 residues long. The V gene's germline CDR1 is MNHEY and CDR2 SMNVEV (reference sequence). V was cut by 5 bases and J by 8 bases, with 15 bases left in between.